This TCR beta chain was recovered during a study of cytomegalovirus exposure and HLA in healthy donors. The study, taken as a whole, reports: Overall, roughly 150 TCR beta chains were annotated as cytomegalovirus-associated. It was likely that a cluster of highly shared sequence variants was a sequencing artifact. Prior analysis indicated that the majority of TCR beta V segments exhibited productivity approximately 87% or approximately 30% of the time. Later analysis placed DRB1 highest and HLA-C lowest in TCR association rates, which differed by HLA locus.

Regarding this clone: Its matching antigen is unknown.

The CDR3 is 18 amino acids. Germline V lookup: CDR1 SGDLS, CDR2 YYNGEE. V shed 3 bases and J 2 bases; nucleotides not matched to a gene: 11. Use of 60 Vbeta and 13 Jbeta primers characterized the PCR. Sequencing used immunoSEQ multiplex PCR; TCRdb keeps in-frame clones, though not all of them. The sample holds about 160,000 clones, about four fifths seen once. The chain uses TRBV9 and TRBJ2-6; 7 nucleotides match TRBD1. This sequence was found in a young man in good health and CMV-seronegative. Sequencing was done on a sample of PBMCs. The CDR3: CASSGPPGQKTGANVLTF. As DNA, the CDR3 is TGTGCCAGCAGCGGGCCGCCGGGACAGAAAACTGGGGCCAACGTCCTGACTTTC.